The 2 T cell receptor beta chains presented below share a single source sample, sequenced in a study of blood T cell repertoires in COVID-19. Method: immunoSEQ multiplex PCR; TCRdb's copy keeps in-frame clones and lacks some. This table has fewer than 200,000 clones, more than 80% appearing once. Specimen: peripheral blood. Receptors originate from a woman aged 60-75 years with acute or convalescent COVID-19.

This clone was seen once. The CDR3 coding sequence is TGTGCCAGCAGCCAAGATCCTGGCAGAACAGGAAAACTGTTTTTT. This sequence encodes CASSQDPGRTGKLFF. The chain carries TRBV14 and TRBJ1-4, with D maybe TRBD1 (5 bases). Trimming took 0 bases from V and 10 from J, leaving 15 bases between them. CDR3 length: 15 amino acids. CDR1 and CDR2 (germline): SGHDN, FVKESK.

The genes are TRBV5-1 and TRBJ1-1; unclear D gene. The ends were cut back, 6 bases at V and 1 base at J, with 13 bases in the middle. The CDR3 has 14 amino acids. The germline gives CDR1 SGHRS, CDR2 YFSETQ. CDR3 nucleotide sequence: TGCGCCAGCACCGACTCGGGATGGAACACTGAAGCTTTCTTT. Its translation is CASTDSGWNTEAFF.